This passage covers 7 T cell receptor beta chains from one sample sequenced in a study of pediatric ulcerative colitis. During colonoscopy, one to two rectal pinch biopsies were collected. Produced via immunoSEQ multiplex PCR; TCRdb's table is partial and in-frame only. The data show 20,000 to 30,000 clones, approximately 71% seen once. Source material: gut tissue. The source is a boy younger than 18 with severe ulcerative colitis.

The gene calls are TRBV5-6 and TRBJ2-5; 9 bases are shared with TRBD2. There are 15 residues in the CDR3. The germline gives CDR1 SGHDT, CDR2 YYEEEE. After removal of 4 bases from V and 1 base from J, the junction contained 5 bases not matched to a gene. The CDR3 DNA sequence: TGTGCCAGCAGCCGTAGCGGGAGTCCCCAAGAGACCCAGTACTTC. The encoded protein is CASSRSGSPQETQYF.

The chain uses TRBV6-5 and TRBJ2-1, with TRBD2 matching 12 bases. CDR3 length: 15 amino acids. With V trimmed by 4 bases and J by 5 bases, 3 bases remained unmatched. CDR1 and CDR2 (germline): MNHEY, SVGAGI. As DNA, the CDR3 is TGTGCCAGCAGTTTGCTAGCGGGAGGGCACAATGAGCAGTTCTTC. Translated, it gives CASSLLAGGHNEQFF.

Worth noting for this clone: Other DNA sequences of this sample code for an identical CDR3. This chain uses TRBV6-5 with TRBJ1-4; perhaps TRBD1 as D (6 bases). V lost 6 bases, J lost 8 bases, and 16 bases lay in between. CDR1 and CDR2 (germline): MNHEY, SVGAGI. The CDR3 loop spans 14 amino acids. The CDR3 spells CASRTGQRGEKLFF. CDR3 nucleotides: TGTGCCAGCAGGACCGGACAGCGGGGAGAAAAACTGTTTTTT.

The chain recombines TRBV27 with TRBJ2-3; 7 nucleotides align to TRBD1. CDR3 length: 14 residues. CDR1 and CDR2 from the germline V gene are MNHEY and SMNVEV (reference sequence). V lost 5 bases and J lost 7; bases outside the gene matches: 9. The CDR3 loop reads CASSPTDRDHTQYF. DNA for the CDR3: TGTGCCAGCAGTCCTACAGACAGGGATCATACGCAGTATTTT.

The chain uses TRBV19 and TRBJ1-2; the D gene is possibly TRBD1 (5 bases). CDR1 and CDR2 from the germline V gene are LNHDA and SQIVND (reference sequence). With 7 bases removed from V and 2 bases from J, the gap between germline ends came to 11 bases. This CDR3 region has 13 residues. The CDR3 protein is CASKTGPNYGYTF. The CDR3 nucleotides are TGTGCCAGTAAAACGGGGCCAAACTATGGCTACACCTTC.

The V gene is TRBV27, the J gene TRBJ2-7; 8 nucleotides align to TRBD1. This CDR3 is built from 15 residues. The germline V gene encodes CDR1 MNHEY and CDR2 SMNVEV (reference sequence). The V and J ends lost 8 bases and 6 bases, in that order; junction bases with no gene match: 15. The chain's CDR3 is CASAVTLGGTGEQYF. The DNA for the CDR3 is TGTGCCAGCGCCGTCACCCTAGGGGGGACAGGCGAGCAGTACTTC.

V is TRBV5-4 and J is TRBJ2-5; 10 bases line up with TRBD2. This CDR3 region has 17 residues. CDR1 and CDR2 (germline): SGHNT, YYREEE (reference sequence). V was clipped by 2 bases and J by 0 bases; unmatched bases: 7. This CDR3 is CASSLVLAGPYQETQYF. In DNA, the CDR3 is TGTGCCAGCAGCTTAGTACTAGCGGGGCCGTACCAAGAGACCCAGTACTTC.